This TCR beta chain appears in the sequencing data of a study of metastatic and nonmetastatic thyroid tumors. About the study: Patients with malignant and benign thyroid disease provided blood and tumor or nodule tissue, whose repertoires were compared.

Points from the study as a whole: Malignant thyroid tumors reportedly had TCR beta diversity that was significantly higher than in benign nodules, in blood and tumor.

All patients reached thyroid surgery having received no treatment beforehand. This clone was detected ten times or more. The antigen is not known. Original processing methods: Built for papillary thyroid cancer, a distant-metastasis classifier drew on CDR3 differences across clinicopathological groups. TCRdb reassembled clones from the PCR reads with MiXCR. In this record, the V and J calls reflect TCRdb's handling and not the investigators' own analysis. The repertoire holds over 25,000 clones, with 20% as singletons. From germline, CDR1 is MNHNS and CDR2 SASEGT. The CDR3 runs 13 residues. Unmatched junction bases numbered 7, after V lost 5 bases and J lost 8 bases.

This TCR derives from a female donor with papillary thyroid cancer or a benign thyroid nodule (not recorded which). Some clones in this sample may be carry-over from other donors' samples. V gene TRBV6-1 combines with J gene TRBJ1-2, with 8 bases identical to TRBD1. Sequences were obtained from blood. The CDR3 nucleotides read TGTGCCAGCAGTTCTACAGGGGGATCGGGCTACACCTTC. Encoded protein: CASSSTGGSGYTF.